This TCR beta chain was captured by sequencing in a study of blood T cell repertoires in COVID-19. About the research overall: PBMCs, B-cell-depleted T cells, or T cells were the source of the cDNA or gDNA that made up the material.

The germline V gene encodes CDR1 MNHEY and CDR2 SMNVEV (reference sequence). Unmatched junction bases numbered 3, after V lost 6 bases and J lost 7 bases. This CDR3 region has 13 residues. Produced via immunoSEQ multiplex PCR; TCRdb's table is partial and in-frame only. In the table there are under 350,000 clones, approximately 83% of which are singletons. The sequence came from a woman aged 35 to 49 with acute COVID-19. This sequence joins TRBV27 and TRBJ1-6; 7 bases agree with TRBD1. Sequenced material: PBMCs or T cells enriched from blood (not recorded which). This chain's CDR3 is CASRDRANSPLHF. The DNA for the CDR3 is TGTGCCAGCAGAGACAGGGCGAATTCACCCCTCCACTTT.